Each of the 31 T cell receptor beta chains below was sequenced from the same sample in a study of a mutant IDH1 vaccine in newly diagnosed glioma. Indicated time point: baseline, week 1 (first vaccination visit). The treatment is: pre-vaccination baseline after standard-of-care therapy. Only in-frame clones appear in the TCRdb table, and some are missing; sequencing was by immunoSEQ multiplex PCR. The sample includes over 14,000 clones, around 87% of them seen just once. Source: PBMCs, taken from a glioma patient treated with radiotherapy, temozolomide or both. These receptors all come from a woman between 40 and 55 years old with glioma. Some clones in this sample may be carry-over from other donors' samples.

This chain joins TRBV19 and TRBJ1-4; TRBD1 aligns across 8 bases. The CDR3 length is 17 residues. Germline V gives CDR1 LNHDA, CDR2 SQIVND (reference sequence). Trimming removed 1 base from V and 6 bases from J; junction bases left unmatched: 10. CDR3 in amino acids: CASSIASTGAGYEKLFF. The CDR3 DNA follows: TGTGCCAGTAGTATAGCCTCGACAGGGGCAGGATATGAAAAACTGTTTTTT.

The chain joins TRBV27 to TRBJ2-1, with 7 bases aligning to TRBD2. Germline CDR1 reads MNHEY; CDR2 reads SMNVEV (reference sequence). The CDR3 spans 14 residues. The ends lost 2 bases at V and 8 bases at J; junction bases unmatched: 6. CDR3 DNA: TGTGCCAGCAGTTTAAGAGGGAGGGCAGATGAGCAGTTCTTC. It codes for CASSLRGRADEQFF.

This sequence joins TRBV19 and TRBJ1-5; tentative D call: TRBD1 (6 bases). Trimming removed 7 bases from V and 4 bases from J, with 14 bases in between. The germline V gene has CDR1 LNHDA and CDR2 SQIVND (reference sequence). The CDR3 has 14 residues. The CDR3 DNA follows: TGTGCCAGTACTGGGACACCAAAGAATCAGCCCCAGCATTTT. Translated, it gives CASTGTPKNQPQHF.

The chain carries TRBV18 and TRBJ2-7; D ambiguous. V lost 6 bases and J lost 2, with 14 bases in between. Germline CDR1 reads KGHSH; CDR2 reads LQKENI. The CDR3 consists of 14 residues. This CDR3 is CASSVGRNTYEQYF. CDR3 DNA: TGTGCCAGCTCCGTCGGACGGAACACCTACGAGCAGTACTTC.

This clone appeared a single time. J is TRBJ1-2 and V is TRBV2; D remains ambiguous. Germline V lookup: CDR1 SNHLY, CDR2 FYNNEI. Trimming cost V 2 bases and J 3 bases, with 13 bases left between them. The CDR3 is made up of 15 amino acids. CDR3 in amino acids: CASSEMAISDYGYTF. The CDR3 region has the DNA TGTGCCAGCAGTGAAATGGCAATCAGCGACTATGGCTACACCTTC.

This clone was detected only once. One end of the junction does not line up with germline, which may come from a read error. The chain joins TRBV27 to TRBJ2-7; 11 bases are shared with TRBD1. The germline V gene encodes CDR1 MNHEY and CDR2 SMNVEV (reference sequence). The CDR3 has 14 amino acids. CDR3 amino acids: CASSRTGGSHEQYF. The CDR3 DNA sequence: TGTGCCAGCAGTAGGACAGGGGGCTCCCACGAGCAGTACTTC.

This chain joins TRBV28 and TRBJ1-1; 11 bases map to TRBD1. Germline-derived CDR1 and CDR2 are MDHEN and SYDVKM. J was trimmed by 4 bases and V by 4 bases; bases with no gene match: 2. The CDR3 totals 14 residues. CDR3: CASSWGQGGTEAFF. The CDR3 coding sequence is TGTGCCAGCAGTTGGGGACAGGGGGGCACTGAAGCTTTCTTT.

The V call is TRBV19, the J call TRBJ2-2; D gene uncertain. This CDR3 spans 14 amino acids. Germline V gene sequence: CDR1 LNHDA, CDR2 SQIVND (reference sequence). The V gene lost 7 bases and the J gene lost 6 bases, with 15 bases spanning the gap. The CDR3 here is CASKSGYGAGELFF. The CDR3 bases are TGTGCCAGTAAATCCGGGTATGGAGCCGGGGAGCTGTTTTTT.

The chain uses TRBV4-2 and TRBJ1-6; D is undetermined. The V gene's germline CDR1 is LGHNA and CDR2 YNFKEQ. The CDR3 spans 14 residues. Trimming cost V 0 bases and J 7 bases, with 7 bases left between them. CDR3 sequence (DNA): TGTGCCAGCAGCCAAGATTATAGGAATTCACCCCTCCACTTT. Translated, it gives CASSQDYRNSPLHF.

The chain employs TRBV18 and TRBJ1-2; D is undetermined. The CDR3 covers 13 residues. V shed 6 bases and J shed 13 bases, with 21 bases lying between them. Germline CDR1 and CDR2: KGHSH and LQKENI. The CDR3 region is CASSPSRDSLGTF. The CDR3 DNA is TGTGCCAGCTCCCCCTCCCGGGATTCTCTAGGCACCTTC.

The CDR3 DNA sequence: TGTGCCATCAAGGGGACAGGGGATGGTACTGAAGCTTTCTTT. Its translation is CAIKGTGDGTEAFF. This chain uses TRBV10-3 with TRBJ1-1; the match to TRBD1 covers 10 bases. The CDR3 covers 14 residues. V shed 7 bases, J shed 5 bases, and the junction held 7 bases outside the gene matches. Germline CDR1 reads ENHRY; CDR2 reads SYGVKD.

A word on this clone: Other DNA sequences from this sample encode an identical CDR3 as well. The chain employs TRBV19 and TRBJ1-1; D call uncertain. Trimming took 3 bases from V and 4 from J, leaving 12 bases between them. Germline V gene lookup returns CDR1 LNHDA and CDR2 SQIVND (reference sequence). The CDR3 sequence is 14 residues long. The CDR3 DNA is TGTGCCAGTAGTATCGGCGGGAGTGGCACTGAAGCTTTCTTT. Translation: CASSIGGSGTEAFF.

This clone appeared once. This chain uses TRBV5-1 with TRBJ1-2; D is unresolved. This CDR3 is built from 13 residues. Germline V gene sequence: CDR1 SGHRS, CDR2 YFSETQ. V lost 4 bases and J lost 3, with 10 bases in between. The CDR3 here is CASSRGRDYGYTF. As DNA, the CDR3 is TGCGCCAGCAGCCGTGGTAGGGACTATGGCTACACCTTC.

This chain uses TRBV18 with TRBJ1-1; tentative D call: TRBD1 (5 bases). The CDR3 runs 16 residues. The germline gives CDR1 KGHSH, CDR2 LQKENI. V lost 3 bases to trimming and J lost 1 base, with 15 bases between them. The CDR3 coding sequence is TGTGCCAGCTCACCTCCGGGGGGGGGAACGAACACTGAAGCTTTCTTT. Amino acids: CASSPPGGGTNTEAFF.

This clone was seen a handful of times. The CDR3 region is CASSFRGGTEAFF. CDR3 nucleotide sequence: TGTGCCAGCAGTTTCCGGGGGGGCACTGAAGCTTTCTTT. The chain carries TRBV27 and TRBJ1-1, with D tentatively TRBD1 (5 bases). This CDR3 comprises 13 residues. Germline V lookup: CDR1 MNHEY, CDR2 SMNVEV (reference sequence). Trimming shortened V by 3 bases and J by 4 bases, and 9 bases separated the two germline ends.

The V gene is TRBV15, the J gene TRBJ1-2; D uncertain. Trimming took 2 bases from V and 6 from J, leaving 10 bases between them. Germline V lookup: CDR1 LNHNV, CDR2 YYDKDF (reference sequence). The CDR3 is 13 residues long. The CDR3 DNA follows: TGTGCCACCAGCAGAAACAACAGAAATGGCTACACCTTC. Translation gives CATSRNNRNGYTF.

The chain employs TRBV2 and TRBJ2-1; TRBD2 aligns across 8 bases. Looked up from germline, CDR1 is SNHLY and CDR2 is FYNNEI. V dropped 2 bases and J dropped 3; count of bases not matched to a gene: 3. CDR3 length: 15 residues. The CDR3 DNA is TGTGCCAGCAGTGAACGCGGGGGGATCTACAATGAGCAGTTCTTC. It is translated as CASSERGGIYNEQFF.

This clone was detected only once. This chain uses TRBV7-2 with TRBJ2-7; 7 positions match TRBD1. V was clipped by 6 bases and J by 2 bases; unmatched bases: 13. The CDR3 extends over 16 amino acids. Germline CDR1 is SGHTA and CDR2 is FQGNSA. This CDR3 is CASRYSGEQGTYEQYF. The CDR3 nucleotides are TGTGCCAGCAGATACTCCGGGGAACAGGGGACCTACGAGCAGTACTTC.

This sequence joins TRBV7-9 and TRBJ2-1; TRBD1 aligns across 8 bases. After removal of 5 bases from V and 10 bases from J, the junction contained 10 bases not matched to a gene. This CDR3 contains 14 residues. Germline V gene lookup returns CDR1 SEHNR and CDR2 FQNEAQ (reference sequence). The CDR3 protein is CASSPLQGGKEQFF. Written as DNA, the CDR3 is TGTGCCAGCAGCCCCCTACAGGGGGGCAAAGAGCAGTTCTTC.

The chain is built from TRBV7-9 and TRBJ2-1; the D gene could be TRBD1 or TRBD2 (5 bases each). CDR1 is SEHNR and CDR2 is FQNEAQ in the germline V gene (reference sequence). The CDR3 is 16 residues long. Trimming removed 3 bases at V and 0 bases at J, with 12 bases between. The CDR3 is CASSLMSGSSYNEQFF. Written as DNA, the CDR3 is TGTGCCAGCAGCTTGATGTCAGGGAGCTCCTACAATGAGCAGTTCTTC. Combining the CDR3 with reference TRBV7-9 and TRBJ2-1 gives the whole variable domain DTGVSQNPRHKITKRGQNVTFRCDPISEHNRLYWYRQTLGQGPEFLTYFQNEAQLEKSRLLSDRFSAERPKGSFSTLEIQRTEQGDSAMYLCASSLMSGSSYNEQFFGPGTRLTVL.

This clone appeared a single time. V gene TRBV7-2 combines with J gene TRBJ2-1; tentatively, D is TRBD2 (7 bases). Between the trimmed V and J ends, which lost 0 bases and 4 bases, there was a span of 13 bases. The CDR3 extends over 16 amino acids. Germline CDR1 is SGHTA and CDR2 is FQGNSA. The CDR3 DNA sequence: TGTGCCAGCAGCTTAGCGGGCGGGGGCGCTTACAATGAGCAGTTCTTC. It codes for CASSLAGGGAYNEQFF.

The CDR3 region is CAWSAGEDPYNEQFF. The DNA for the CDR3 is TGTGCCTGGAGTGCGGGGGAGGACCCCTACAATGAGCAGTTCTTC. The chain recombines TRBV30 with TRBJ2-1; TRBD2 might be the D (6 bases). The V end was cut by 1 base, the J end by 2 bases, with 12 bases between. Germline CDR1 GTSNPN, CDR2 SVGIG (reference sequence). The CDR3 covers 15 residues.

This chain joins TRBV20-1 and TRBJ1-1; no clear D gene. This CDR3 region has 11 residues. CDR1 DFQATT and CDR2 SNEGSKA come from the germline V gene (reference sequence). V shed 0 bases and J shed 7 bases, with 6 bases lying between them. For the CDR3, the DNA is TGCAGTGCTAGAGATGTCGGTGAAGCTTTCTTT. Its protein is CSARDVGEAFF.

In its sample, this clone was seen once. This sequence joins TRBV27 and TRBJ1-5; the match to TRBD1 covers 8 bases. Germline loops: CDR1 MNHEY, CDR2 SMNVEV (reference sequence). The CDR3 totals 15 residues. V lost 6 bases to trimming and J lost 1 base; unmatched junction nucleotides: 5. CDR3 coding DNA: TGTGCCAGCAGAGGACAGGGTGTAAGCAATCAGCCCCAGCATTTT. Translation: CASRGQGVSNQPQHF.

The CDR3 DNA reads TGTGCCAGCAAGGGACATCGGATGAATCAGCCCCAGCATTTT. This sequence encodes CASKGHRMNQPQHF. This sequence joins TRBV2 and TRBJ1-5; tentative D call: TRBD1 (6 bases). Per germline, CDR1 SNHLY and CDR2 FYNNEI. The CDR3 consists of 14 residues. The V end lost 7 bases, the J end lost 4 bases, and 14 bases lay between the germline ends.

The gene calls are TRBV19 and TRBJ1-5; tentatively, D is TRBD1 (6 bases). The germline V gene encodes CDR1 LNHDA and CDR2 SQIVND (reference sequence). The V gene lost 5 bases and the J gene lost 3 bases, with 14 bases spanning the gap. This CDR3 has 15 amino acids. The DNA of the CDR3 is TGTGCCAGTAGTTTCACACAGGGTTTCAATCAGCCCCAGCATTTT. It specifies CASSFTQGFNQPQHF.

This chain links TRBV29-1 with TRBJ2-7; the match to TRBD2 covers 13 bases. CDR1 SQVTM and CDR2 ANQGSEA come from the germline V gene. The CDR3 has 14 residues. Losses at the gene ends were 2 bases for V and 7 bases for J; bases not matched to a gene: 5. In nucleotides, the CDR3 is TGCAGCGTTGAACTGACTAGCGGGGGGTTGGAGCAGTACTTC. Amino acid sequence: CSVELTSGGLEQYF.

The rearrangement links TRBV28 to TRBJ2-3; D is unresolved. Germline CDR1 is MDHEN and CDR2 is SYDVKM. Trimming cost V 5 bases and J 0 bases, with 6 bases left between them. There are 13 residues in the CDR3. CDR3 sequence: CASSPHSTDTQYF. As DNA, the CDR3 is TGTGCCAGCAGTCCTCACAGCACAGATACGCAGTATTTT.

The rearrangement uses TRBV2 and TRBJ2-5; 9 bases agree with TRBD2. The CDR3 runs to 16 residues. The germline V gene has CDR1 SNHLY and CDR2 FYNNEI. The V segment lost 6 bases and the J segment 4 bases; nucleotides outside the gene matches: 12. The CDR3 DNA sequence: TGTGCCAGCAGCCGCCTAGCGGGGAGGAACCTAGAGACCCAGTACTTC. It is translated as CASSRLAGRNLETQYF.

This clone was observed once. The chain uses TRBV5-6 and TRBJ1-1; TRBD1 aligns across 8 bases. The V segment lost 4 bases and the J segment 7 bases; nucleotides outside the gene matches: 9. Germline V gives CDR1 SGHDT, CDR2 YYEEEE. The CDR3 runs 14 residues. CDR3 sequence (DNA): TGTGCCAGCAGCCCCCCGGGACAGGAGAGTGAAGCTTTCTTT. Its protein is CASSPPGQESEAFF.

The rearrangement links TRBV5-1 to TRBJ2-1, with D perhaps matching TRBD1 (5 bases). V gave up 4 bases and J gave up 3 bases, with 17 bases separating them. This CDR3 has 16 residues. Germline loops: CDR1 SGHRS, CDR2 YFSETQ. The CDR3: CASSPDGVGDYNEQFF. As DNA, the CDR3 is TGCGCCAGCAGCCCGGACGGAGTAGGGGACTACAATGAGCAGTTCTTC.